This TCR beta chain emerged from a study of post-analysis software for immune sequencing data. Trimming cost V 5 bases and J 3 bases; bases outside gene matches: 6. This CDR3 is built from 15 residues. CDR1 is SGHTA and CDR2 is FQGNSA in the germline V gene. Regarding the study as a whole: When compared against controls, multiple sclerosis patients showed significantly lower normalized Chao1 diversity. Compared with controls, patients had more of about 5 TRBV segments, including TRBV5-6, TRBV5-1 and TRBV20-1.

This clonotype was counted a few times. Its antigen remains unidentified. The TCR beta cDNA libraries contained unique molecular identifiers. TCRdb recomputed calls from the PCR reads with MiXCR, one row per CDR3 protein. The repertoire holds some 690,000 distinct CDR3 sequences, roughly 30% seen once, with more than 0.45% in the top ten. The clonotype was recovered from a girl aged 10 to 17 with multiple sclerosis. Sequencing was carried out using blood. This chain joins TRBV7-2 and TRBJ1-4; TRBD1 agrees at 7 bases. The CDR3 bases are TGTGCCAGCAGCGCTCGACAGGGCTCTAATGAAAAACTGTTTTTT. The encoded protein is CASSARQGSNEKLFF.